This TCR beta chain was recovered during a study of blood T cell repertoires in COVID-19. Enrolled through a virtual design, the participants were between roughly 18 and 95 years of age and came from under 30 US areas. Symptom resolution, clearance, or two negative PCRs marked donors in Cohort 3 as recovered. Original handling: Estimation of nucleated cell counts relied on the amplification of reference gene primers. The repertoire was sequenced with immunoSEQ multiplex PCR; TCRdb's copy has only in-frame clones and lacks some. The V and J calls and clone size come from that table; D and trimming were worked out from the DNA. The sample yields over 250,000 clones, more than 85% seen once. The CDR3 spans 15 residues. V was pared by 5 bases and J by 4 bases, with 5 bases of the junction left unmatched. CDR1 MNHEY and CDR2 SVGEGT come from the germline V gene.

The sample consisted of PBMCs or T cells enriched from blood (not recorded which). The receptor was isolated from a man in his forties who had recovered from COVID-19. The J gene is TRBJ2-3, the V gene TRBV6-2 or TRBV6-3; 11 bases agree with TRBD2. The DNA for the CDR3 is TGTGCCAGCAGTCGACTAGCGGGGATTGCAGATACGCAGTATTTT. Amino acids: CASSRLAGIADTQYF.